The following is a T cell receptor (beta chain) sequence with its context. Its cognate antigen is unknown. This specimen comes from a study of identical twins. Overall study findings and caveats: The analysis was cross-sectional rather than longitudinal within donors.

No donor was unhealthy or non-Caucasian. Trimming took 4 bases from V and 5 from J, leaving 12 bases between them. Germline V gene lookup returns CDR1 MNHEY and CDR2 SMNVEV (reference sequence). The length of the CDR3 is 14 residues. With template switching, a universal primer site was added, and the cDNA carried unique molecular identifiers. Using its own MiXCR run on the 5' RACE reads, TCRdb lists one record per CDR3 protein. The data contain under 900,000 distinct CDR3 sequences, around a sixth of them seen just once; the ten biggest clones take up around 12%. The data also belong to a second study, concerning T cells expressing NK-cell markers. Per that paper: Evidence did not settle whether expanded NKG2C+ T cell clones targeted HCMV.

The chain uses TRBV27 and TRBJ1-5, with TRBD1 as a possible D gene (5 bases). The sample consisted of PBMCs. The sequence was collected from a woman between 18 and 29 years old in good health. The CDR3 DNA sequence: TGTGCCAGCAGTTCCAGGGTAGGCGATCAGCCCCAGCATTTT. This translates into CASSSRVGDQPQHF.